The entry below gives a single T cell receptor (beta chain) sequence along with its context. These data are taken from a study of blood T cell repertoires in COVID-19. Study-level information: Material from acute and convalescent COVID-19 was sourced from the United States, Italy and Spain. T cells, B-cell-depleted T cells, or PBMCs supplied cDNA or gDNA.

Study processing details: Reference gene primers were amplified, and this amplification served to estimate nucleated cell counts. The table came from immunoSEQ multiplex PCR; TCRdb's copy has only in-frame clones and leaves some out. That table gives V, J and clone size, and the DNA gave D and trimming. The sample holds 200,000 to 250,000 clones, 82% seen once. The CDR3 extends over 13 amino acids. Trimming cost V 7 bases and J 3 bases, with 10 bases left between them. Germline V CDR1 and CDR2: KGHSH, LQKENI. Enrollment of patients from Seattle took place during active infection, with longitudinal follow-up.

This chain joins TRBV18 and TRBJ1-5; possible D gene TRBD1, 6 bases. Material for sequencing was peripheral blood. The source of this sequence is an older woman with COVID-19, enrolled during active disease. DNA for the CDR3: TGTGCCAGCTGTCGACAGGCCAATCAGCCCCAGCATTTT. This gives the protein CASCRQANQPQHF.